This TCR beta chain was retrieved from a study of monozygotic twins with cystic fibrosis. Study-wide points: Unrelated CF individuals shared fewer identical clonotypes than monozygotic CF twins. Median Simpson clonality of approximately 0.0091 suggested naive T cells predominated. V usage most resembled the co-twin in 13 of 16 pairs.

The assay was immunoSEQ multiplex PCR, and TCRdb's table has in-frame clones only and misses some. The data hold 4,000 to 5,000 clones, with approximately 96% observed a single time. Turning to this clone: Antigen unknown.

Looked up from germline, CDR1 is LGHNA and CDR2 is YSLEER. CDR3 length: 15 amino acids. Trimming cost V 0 bases and J 0 bases; bases outside gene matches: 2. The chain links TRBV4-3 to TRBJ2-7, with 7 bases lining up with TRBD1. Sequenced: blood. The sequence derives from a boy aged 2 to 10 with cystic fibrosis. The CDR3 nucleotides read TGCGCCAGCAGCCAAGACCCAGGGGGCTCCTACGAGCAGTACTTC. Protein product: CASSQDPGGSYEQYF.